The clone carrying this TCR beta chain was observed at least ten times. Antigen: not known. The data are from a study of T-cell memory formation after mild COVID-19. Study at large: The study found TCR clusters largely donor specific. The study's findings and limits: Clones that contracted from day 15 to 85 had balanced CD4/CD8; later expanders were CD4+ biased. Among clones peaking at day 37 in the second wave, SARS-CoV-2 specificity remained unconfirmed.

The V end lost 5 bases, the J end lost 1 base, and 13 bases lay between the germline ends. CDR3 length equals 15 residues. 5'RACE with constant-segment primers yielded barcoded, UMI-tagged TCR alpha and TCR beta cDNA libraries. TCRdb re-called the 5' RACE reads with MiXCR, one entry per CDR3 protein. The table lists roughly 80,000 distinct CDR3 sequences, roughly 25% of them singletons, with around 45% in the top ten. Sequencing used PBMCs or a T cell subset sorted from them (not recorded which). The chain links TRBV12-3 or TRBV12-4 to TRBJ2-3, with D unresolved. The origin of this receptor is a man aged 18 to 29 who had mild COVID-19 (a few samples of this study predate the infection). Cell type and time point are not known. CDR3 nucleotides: TGTGCCAGCAGTCCATACTTAAAGCGCACAGATACGCAGTATTTT. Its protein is CASSPYLKRTDTQYF.